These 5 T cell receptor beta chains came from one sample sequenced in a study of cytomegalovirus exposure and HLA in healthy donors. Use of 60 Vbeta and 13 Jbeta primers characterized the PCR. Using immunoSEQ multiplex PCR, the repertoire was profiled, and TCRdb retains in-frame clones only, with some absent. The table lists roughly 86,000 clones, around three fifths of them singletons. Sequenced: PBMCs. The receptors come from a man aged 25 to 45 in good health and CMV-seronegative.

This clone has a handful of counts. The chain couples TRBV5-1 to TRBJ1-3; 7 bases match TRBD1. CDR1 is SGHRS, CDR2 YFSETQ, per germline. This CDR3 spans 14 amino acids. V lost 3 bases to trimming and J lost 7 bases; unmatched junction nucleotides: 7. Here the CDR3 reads CASSSGQHINTIYF. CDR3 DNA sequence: TGCGCCAGCAGCTCGGGACAGCATATCAACACCATATATTTT.

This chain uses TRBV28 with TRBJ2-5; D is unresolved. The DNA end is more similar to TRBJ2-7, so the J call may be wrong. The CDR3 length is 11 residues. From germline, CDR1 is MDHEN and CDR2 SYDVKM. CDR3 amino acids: CASSSAVEQYF. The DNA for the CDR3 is TGTGCCAGCAGTTCCGCGGTCGAGCAGTACTTC.

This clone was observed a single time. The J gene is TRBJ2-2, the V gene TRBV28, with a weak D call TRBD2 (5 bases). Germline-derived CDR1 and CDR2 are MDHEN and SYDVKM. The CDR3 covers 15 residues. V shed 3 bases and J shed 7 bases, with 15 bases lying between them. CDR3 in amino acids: CASSFRRAVGGELFF. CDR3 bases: TGTGCCAGCAGTTTTCGGCGGGCCGTAGGCGGGGAGCTGTTTTTT.

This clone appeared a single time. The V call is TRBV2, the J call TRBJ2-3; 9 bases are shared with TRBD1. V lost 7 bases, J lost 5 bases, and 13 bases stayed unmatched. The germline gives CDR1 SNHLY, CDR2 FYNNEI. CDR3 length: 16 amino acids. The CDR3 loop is CASKRWDRARGDTQYF. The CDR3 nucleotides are TGTGCCAGCAAGAGGTGGGACAGGGCCCGGGGAGATACGCAGTATTTT.

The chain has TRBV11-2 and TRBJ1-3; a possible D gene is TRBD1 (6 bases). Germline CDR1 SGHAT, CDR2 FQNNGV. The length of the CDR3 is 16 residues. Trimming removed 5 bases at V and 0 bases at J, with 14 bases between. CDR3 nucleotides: TGTGCCAGCAGCACTGAACAGGGCTACTCTGGAAACACCATATATTTT. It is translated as CASSTEQGYSGNTIYF. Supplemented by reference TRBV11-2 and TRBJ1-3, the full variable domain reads EAGVAQSPRYKIIEKRQSVAFWCNPISGHATLYWYQQILGQGPKLLIQFQNNGVVDDSQLPKDRFSAERLKGVDSTLKIQPAKLEDSAVYLCASSTEQGYSGNTIYFGEGSWLTVV.